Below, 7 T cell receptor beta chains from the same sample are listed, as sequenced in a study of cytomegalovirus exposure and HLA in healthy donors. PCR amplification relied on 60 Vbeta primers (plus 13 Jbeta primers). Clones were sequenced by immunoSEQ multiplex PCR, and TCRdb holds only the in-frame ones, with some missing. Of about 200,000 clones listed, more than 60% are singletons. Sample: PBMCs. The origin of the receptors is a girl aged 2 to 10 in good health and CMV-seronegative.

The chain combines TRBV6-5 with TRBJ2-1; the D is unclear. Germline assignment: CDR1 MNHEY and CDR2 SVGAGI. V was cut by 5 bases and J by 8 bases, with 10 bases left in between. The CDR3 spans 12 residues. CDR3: CASSPLSDEQFF. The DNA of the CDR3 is TGTGCCAGCAGTCCCCTGAGCGATGAGCAGTTCTTC.

CDR3 residues: CASSRRQGGNTEAFF. DNA for the CDR3: TGTGCCAGCAGTCGACGACAGGGAGGAAACACTGAAGCTTTCTTT. The V gene is TRBV27, the J gene TRBJ1-1; 7 bases fit TRBD1. This CDR3 is 15 amino acids long. CDR1 MNHEY and CDR2 SMNVEV come from the germline V gene (reference sequence). The J segment lost 2 bases and the V segment lost 5 bases, leaving 8 bases of the junction unmatched.

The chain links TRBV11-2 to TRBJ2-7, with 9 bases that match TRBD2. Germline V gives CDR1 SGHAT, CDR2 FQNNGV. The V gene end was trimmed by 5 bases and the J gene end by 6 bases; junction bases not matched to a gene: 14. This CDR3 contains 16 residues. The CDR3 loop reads CASSLLAGGMSGEQYF. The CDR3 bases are TGTGCCAGCAGCCTGCTGGCGGGAGGGATGTCGGGCGAGCAGTACTTC.

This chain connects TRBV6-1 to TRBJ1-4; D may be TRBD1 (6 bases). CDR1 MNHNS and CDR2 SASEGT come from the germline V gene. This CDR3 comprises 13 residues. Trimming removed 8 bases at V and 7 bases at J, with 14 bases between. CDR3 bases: TGTGCCAGCGGCAGGGGCGGATCTGAAAAACTGTTTTTT. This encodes CASGRGGSEKLFF.

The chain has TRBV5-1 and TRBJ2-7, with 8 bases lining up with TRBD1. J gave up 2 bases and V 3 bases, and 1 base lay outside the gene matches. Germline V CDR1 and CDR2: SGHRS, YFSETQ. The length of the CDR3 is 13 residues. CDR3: CASSWGQAYEQYF. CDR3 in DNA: TGCGCCAGCAGCTGGGGACAGGCCTACGAGCAGTACTTC.

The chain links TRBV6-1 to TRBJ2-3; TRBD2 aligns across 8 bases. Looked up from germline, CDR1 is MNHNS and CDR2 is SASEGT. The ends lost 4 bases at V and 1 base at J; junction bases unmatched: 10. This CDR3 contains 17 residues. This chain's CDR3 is CASSVTLYGGGTDTQYF. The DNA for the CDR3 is TGTGCCAGCAGTGTGACCCTCTACGGGGGGGGCACAGATACGCAGTATTTT.

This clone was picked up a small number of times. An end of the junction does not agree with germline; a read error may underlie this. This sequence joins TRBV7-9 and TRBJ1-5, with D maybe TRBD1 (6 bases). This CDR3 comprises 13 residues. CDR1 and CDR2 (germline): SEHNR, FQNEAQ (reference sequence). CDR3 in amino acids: CSSAAGAAQPQHF. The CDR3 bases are TGTTCCAGCGCGGCAGGGGCCGCTCAGCCCCAGCATTTT.